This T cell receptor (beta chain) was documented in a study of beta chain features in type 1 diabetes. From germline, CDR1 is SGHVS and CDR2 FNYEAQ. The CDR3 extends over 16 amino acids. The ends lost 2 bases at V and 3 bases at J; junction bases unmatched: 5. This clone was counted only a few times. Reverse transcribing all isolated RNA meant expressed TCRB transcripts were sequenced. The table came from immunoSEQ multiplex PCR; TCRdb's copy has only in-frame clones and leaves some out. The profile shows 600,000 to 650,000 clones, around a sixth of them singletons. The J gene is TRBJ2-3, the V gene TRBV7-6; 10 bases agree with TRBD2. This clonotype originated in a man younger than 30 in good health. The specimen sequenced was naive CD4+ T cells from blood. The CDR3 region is CASSLLSSGRTDTQYF. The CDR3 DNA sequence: TGTGCCAGCAGCTTATTGTCTAGCGGGAGAACAGATACGCAGTATTTT. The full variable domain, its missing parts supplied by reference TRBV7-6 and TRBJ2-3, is GAGVSQSPRYKVTKRGQDVALRCDPISGHVSLYWYRQALGQGPEFLTYFNYEAQQDKSGLPNDRFSAERPEGSISTLTIQRTEQRDSAMYRCASSLLSSGRTDTQYFGPGTRLTVL.